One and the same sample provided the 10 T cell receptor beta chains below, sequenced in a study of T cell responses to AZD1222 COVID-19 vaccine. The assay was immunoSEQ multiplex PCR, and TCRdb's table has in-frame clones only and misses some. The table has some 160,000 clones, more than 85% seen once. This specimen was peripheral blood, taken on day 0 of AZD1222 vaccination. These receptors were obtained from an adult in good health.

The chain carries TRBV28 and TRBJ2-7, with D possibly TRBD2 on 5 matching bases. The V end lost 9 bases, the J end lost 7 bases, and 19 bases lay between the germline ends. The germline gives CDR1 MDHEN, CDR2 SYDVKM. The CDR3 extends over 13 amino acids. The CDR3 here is CASCGSSRGEQYF. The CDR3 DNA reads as TGTGCCAGTTGCGGATCCTCCCGGGGAGAGCAGTACTTC.

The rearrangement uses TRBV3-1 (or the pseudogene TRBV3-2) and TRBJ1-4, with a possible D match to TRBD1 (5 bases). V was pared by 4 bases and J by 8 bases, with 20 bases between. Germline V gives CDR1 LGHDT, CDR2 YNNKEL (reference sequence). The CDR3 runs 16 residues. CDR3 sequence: CASSPALGRGSEKLFF. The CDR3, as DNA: TGTGCCAGCAGCCCCGCGCTAGGACGGGGGAGCGAAAAACTGTTTTTT.

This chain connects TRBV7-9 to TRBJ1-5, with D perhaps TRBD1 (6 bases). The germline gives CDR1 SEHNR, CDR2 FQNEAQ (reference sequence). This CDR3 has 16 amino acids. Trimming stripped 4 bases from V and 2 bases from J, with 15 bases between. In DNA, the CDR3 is TGTGCCAGCAGCTCTCCAGGGGAAGGAGGCAATCAGCCCCAGCATTTT. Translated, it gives CASSSPGEGGNQPQHF.

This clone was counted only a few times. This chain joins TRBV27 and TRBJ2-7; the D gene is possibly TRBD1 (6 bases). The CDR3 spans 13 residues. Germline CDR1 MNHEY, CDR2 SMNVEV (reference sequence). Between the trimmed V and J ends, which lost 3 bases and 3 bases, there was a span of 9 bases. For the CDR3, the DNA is TGTGCCAGCAGTTTCCAACAGGGCTACGAGCAGTACTTC. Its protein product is CASSFQQGYEQYF.

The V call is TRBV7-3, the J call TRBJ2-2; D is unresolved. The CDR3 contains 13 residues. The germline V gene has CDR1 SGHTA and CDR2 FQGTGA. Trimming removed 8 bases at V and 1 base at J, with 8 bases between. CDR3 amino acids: CASGSQNTGELFF. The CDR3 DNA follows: TGTGCCAGCGGCAGTCAGAACACCGGGGAGCTGTTTTTT.

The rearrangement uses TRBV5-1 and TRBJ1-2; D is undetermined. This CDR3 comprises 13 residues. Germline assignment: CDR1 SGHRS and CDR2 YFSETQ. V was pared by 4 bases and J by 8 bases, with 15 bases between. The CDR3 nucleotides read TGCGCCAGCAGCCCGCCTGGGTCGGGAGGCTACACCTTC. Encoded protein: CASSPPGSGGYTF.

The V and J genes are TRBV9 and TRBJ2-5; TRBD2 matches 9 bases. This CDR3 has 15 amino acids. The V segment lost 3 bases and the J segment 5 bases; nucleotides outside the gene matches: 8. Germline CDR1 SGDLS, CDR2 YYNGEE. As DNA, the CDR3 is TGTGCCAGCAGCGCTATAGCGGGGGCGTGGGAGACCCAGTACTTC. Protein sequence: CASSAIAGAWETQYF.

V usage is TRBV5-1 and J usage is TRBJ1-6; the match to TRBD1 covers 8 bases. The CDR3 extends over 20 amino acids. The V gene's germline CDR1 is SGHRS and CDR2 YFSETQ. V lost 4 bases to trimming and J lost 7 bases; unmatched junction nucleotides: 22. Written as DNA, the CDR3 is TGCGCCAGCAGCCGATCTCCGGGACAGGTGGAATCGGGGAGGAATTCACCCCTCCACTTT. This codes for CASSRSPGQVESGRNSPLHF.

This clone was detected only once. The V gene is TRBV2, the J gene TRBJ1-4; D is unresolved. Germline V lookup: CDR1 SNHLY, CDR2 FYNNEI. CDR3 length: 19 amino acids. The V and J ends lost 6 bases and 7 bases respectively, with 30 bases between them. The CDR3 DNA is TGTGCCAGCAGCGGCCTCTTTTCGACCACACGAGGGTGGGGTGAAAAACTGTTTTTT. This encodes CASSGLFSTTRGWGEKLFF.

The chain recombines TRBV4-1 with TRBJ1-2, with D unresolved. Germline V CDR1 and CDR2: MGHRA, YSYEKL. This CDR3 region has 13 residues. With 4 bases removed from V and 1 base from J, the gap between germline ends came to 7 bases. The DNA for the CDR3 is TGCGCCAGCAGCCCACCTTTTAACTATGGCTACACCTTC. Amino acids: CASSPPFNYGYTF.